This TCR beta chain is from a study of human T cells and chemical hapten exposure. Across the whole study: Researchers reported sensitizing an approximately 2 cm by approximately 2 cm upper inner arm skin site with 2% DPC.

Germline CDR1 is LGHDT and CDR2 is YNNKEL (reference sequence). The CDR3 spans 15 residues. V gave up 5 bases and J gave up 5 bases; unmatched junction bases: 3. As the library was built, unique molecular identifiers were attached to individual cDNA molecules. TCRdb re-analysed the RACE reads in MiXCR, keeping a single row per CDR3 protein. This table has around 53,000 distinct CDR3 sequences, about a tenth appearing once. Study conclusions and caveats: Expanded TCRs showed more large CDR3 clusters than pre-sensitization or healthy control sets. With DPC sensitization, TCRs exceeding 1 in 1000 frequency showed no change.

This clonotype was recorded at least ten times. The target antigen is unknown. The sample's time point: patch test 1, 2 weeks after DPC sensitization. Treatment meaning: therapeutic diphenylcyclopropenone sensitization with weekly scalp DPC. This chain connects TRBV3-1 to TRBJ2-1; 13 positions agree with TRBD2. The sample was whole blood, taken in connection with sensitization to the hapten diphenylcyclopropenone (DPC). The sequence derives from a woman in her 50s with alopecia areata. Some clones in this sample may be carry-over from other donors' samples. The CDR3 coding sequence is TGTGCCAGCAGCACGGGACTAGCGGGAAACAATGAGCAGTTCTTC. Translating gives CASSTGLAGNNEQFF.